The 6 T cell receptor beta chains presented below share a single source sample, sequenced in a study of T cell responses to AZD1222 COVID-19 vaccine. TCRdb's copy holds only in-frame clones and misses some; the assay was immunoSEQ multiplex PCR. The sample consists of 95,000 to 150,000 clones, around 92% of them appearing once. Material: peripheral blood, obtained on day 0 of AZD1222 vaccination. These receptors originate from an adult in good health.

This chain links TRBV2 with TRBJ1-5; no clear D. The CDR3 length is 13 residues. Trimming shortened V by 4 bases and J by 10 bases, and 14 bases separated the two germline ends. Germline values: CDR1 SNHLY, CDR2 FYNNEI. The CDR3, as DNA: TGTGCCAGCAGTGCCAGTTGGGATTTACCCCAGCATTTT. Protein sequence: CASSASWDLPQHF.

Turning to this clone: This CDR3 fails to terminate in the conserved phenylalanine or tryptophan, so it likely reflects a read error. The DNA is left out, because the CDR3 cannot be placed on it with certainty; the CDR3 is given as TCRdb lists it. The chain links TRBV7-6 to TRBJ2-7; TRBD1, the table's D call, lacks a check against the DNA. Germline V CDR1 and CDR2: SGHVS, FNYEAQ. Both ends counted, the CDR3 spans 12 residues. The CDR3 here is CASSVGVRSLSI.

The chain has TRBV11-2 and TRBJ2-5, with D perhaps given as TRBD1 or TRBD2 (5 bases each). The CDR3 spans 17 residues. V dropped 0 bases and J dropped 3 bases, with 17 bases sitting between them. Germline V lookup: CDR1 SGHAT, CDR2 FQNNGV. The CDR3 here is CASSLEPPGWGKETQYF. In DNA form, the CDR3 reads TGTGCCAGCAGCTTAGAACCCCCAGGTTGGGGGAAAGAGACCCAGTACTTC.

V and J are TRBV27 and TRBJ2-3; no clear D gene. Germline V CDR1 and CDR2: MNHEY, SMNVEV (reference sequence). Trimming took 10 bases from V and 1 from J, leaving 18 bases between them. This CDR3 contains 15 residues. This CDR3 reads CATTTRTSGTDTQYF. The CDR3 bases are TGTGCCACCACGACGAGAACTTCGGGCACAGATACGCAGTATTTT.

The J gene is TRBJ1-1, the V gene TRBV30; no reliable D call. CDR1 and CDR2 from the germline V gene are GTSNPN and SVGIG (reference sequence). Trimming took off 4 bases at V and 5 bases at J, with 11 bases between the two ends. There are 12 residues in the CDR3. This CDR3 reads CAWNGEGTEAFF. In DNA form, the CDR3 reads TGTGCCTGGAATGGGGAGGGAACTGAAGCTTTCTTT.

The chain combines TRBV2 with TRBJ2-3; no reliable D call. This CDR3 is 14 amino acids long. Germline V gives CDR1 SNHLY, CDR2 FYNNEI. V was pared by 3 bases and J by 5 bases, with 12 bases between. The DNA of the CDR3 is TGTGCCAGCAGTGACTTGAGATTGGGAGATACGCAGTATTTT. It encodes CASSDLRLGDTQYF.